This T cell receptor beta chain stems from a study of cytomegalovirus exposure and HLA in healthy donors. Study overall: Most genotyped donors, 81% of around 370, had Caucasian-associated genetic ancestry. Study results and caveats: The productive fraction for most TCR beta V segments was about 87% or about 30% in an earlier analysis. The HLA-A and HLA-B alleles of most subjects were reportedly predicted accurately from TCR beta sequences. Follow-up analysis found HLA locus-dependent TCR association rates, highest for DRB1 and lowest for HLA-C.

Comment on this clone: Its matching antigen is unknown.

Primers: 60 Vbeta forward and 13 Jbeta reverse. Assay used: immunoSEQ multiplex PCR; TCRdb lists only in-frame clones, some missing. The top ten hold about 4.1% of the sample, which has over 55,000 clones, roughly 77% seen once. V gave up 0 bases and J gave up 4 bases, with 4 bases separating them. Germline CDR1 and CDR2: LNHNV and YYDKDF (reference sequence). This CDR3 region has 13 residues. The rearrangement links TRBV15 to TRBJ1-3, with D hard to call. The origin of this receptor is a woman younger than 45 in good health and CMV-seronegative. The sample comprised PBMCs. The CDR3 loop is CATSRESGNTIYF. In DNA, the CDR3 is TGTGCCACCAGCAGAGAGTCGGGAAACACCATATATTTT.